Listed below are T cell receptor beta chains from one sample, sequenced in a study of blood T cell repertoires in COVID-19. TCRdb's table, derived via immunoSEQ multiplex PCR, lists solely in-frame clones and lacks some. The repertoire holds tens of thousands of clones, with about 89% as singletons. Sequencing was performed on peripheral blood. These receptors came from a man between 45 and 60 years old with active or convalescent COVID-19. Each CDR3 is given with its conserved first and last residue. Fields, in order: clone size, V gene, CDR3 protein. Clone sizes are given selectively: once, few, many, or a class where the clone is expanded.

clone size: NA
V gene: TRBV6-5
CDR3 protein: CASRGLAGPDTQYF

clone size: NA
V gene: TRBV18
CDR3 protein: CASSLNGQGGNQPQHF

clone size: NA
V gene: TRBV19
CDR3 protein: CASSMGRQETQYF

clone size: once
V gene: TRBV15
CDR3 protein: CATGTANEKLFF

clone size: NA
V gene: TRBV19
CDR3 protein: CASKTLDSSNQPQHF

clone size: NA
V gene: TRBV7-2
CDR3 protein: CASSPADRGPKTQYF

clone size: once
V gene: TRBV9
CDR3 protein: CASSERGQETQYF

clone size: NA
V gene: TRBV10-2
CDR3 protein: CASSESGSSYNEQFF

clone size: once
V gene: TRBV27
CDR3 protein: CASNSLQKRFNQPQHF

clone size: NA
V gene: TRBV11-3
CDR3 protein: CASSLGRGDTDTQYF

clone size: NA
V gene: TRBV4-2
CDR3 protein: CASSQAGGGGTGELFF

clone size: NA
V gene: TRBV10-3
CDR3 protein: CAISVVPGGGDGYTF

clone size: few
V gene: TRBV7-2
CDR3 protein: CASSLAGGLAKNIQYF

clone size: NA
V gene: TRBV7-2
CDR3 protein: CASSFGTGGHYGYTF

clone size: NA
V gene: TRBV6-1
CDR3 protein: CASSEGEGYGYTF

clone size: once
V gene: TRBV27
CDR3 protein: CAYRWGGATGELFF

clone size: NA
V gene: TRBV28
CDR3 protein: CASSFSGANQETQYF

clone size: NA
V gene: TRBV6-5
CDR3 protein: CASETGGEQYF

clone size: few
V gene: TRBV18
CDR3 protein: CASSLRDIHNEQFF

clone size: NA
V gene: TRBV5-1
CDR3 protein: CASQRLAEETQYF

clone size: few
V gene: TRBV9
CDR3 protein: CASSPQGQGLREQYF

clone size: NA
V gene: TRBV6-5
CDR3 protein: CASTPSHTDTQYF